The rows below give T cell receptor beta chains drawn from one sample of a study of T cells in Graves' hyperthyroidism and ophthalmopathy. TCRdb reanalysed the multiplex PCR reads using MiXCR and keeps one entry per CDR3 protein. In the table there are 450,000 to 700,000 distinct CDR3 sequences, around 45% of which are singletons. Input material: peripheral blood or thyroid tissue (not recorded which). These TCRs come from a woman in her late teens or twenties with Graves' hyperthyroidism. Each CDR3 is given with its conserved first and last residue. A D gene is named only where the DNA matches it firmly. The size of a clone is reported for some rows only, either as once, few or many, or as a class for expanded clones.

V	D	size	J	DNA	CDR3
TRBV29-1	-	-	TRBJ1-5	TGCAGCACCCGAGCGGGTCGGAATCAGCCCCAGCATTTT	CSTRAGRNQPQHF
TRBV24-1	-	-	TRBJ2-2	TGTGCCACCAGACACAGGGTCGGGGAGCTGTTTTTT	CATRHRVGELFF
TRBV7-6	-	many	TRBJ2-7	TGTGCCAGCAGCCTAGCTAGCTTTTCCTACGAGCAGTACTTC	CASSLASFSYEQYF
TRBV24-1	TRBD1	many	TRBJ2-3	TGTGCCACCAGTGATTTTGACAGGGGCAGGACAGATACGCAGTATTTT	CATSDFDRGRTDTQYF
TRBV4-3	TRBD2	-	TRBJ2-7	TGCGCCAGCAGCCAGCCCCCCGGGACTAGCGGTTACAATGAGCAGTACTTC	CASSQPPGTSGYNEQYF
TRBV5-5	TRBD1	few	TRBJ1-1	TGTGCCTGCAATCCGGGACAGGGGGTGGCTGAAGCTTTCTTT	CACNPGQGVAEAFF
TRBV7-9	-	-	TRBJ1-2	TGTGCCAGCAGCCCATTACTCGGGACTAACTATGGCTACACCTTC	CASSPLLGTNYGYTF
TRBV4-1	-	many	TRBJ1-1	TGCGCCAGCAGGGTCCGAACAGGGCTCCAGATGGGGTACACTGAAGCTTTCTTT	CASRVRTGLQMGYTEAFF
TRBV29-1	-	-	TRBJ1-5	TGCAGCGTGAGTGGGGATCAGCCCCAGCATTTT	CSVSGDQPQHF
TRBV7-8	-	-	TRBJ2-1	TGTGCCAGCAGTGCCCCCAGGGCGGGATCCTACAATGAGCAGTTCTTC	CASSAPRAGSYNEQFF
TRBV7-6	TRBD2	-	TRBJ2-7	TGTGCCAGCAATGATGAAGCGGGAGGGCCCTGGTACGAGCAGTACTTC	CASNDEAGGPWYEQYF
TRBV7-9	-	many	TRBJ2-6	TGTGCCAGCAGCACCCTCGGAGGGGGATTGGGGGCCAACGTCCTGACTTTC	CASSTLGGGLGANVLTF
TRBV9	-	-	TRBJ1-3	TGTGCCAGCAGCGGCCGGGACATCTCTGGAAACACCATATATTTT	CASSGRDISGNTIYF
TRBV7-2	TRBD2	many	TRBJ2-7	TGTGCCAGCAGCTTACCTAGCGGGAGAGTACACTTC	CASSLPSGRVHF
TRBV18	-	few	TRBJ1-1	TGTGCCAGCTCGACCCCCAGTCGCACTGAAGCTTTCTTT	CASSTPSRTEAFF
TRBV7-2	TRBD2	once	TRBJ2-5	TGTGCCAGCAGCTTTAGAGCGGGAGGAGATGGACAGACCCAGTACTTC	CASSFRAGGDGQTQYF
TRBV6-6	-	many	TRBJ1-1	TGTGCCAGCAGACCTGCGTCCCGGGACCGGAACGACGAAGAAGCTTTCTTT	CASRPASRDRNDEEAFF
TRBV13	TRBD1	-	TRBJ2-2	TGTGCCAGCAGCCTGGACAGGGGGTGGGCCGGGGAGCCGTTTTTT	CASSLDRGWAGEPFF
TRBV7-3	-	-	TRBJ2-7	TGTGCCAGCAGCCCTGACACCGGGGTCAGTACCTACGAGCAGTACTTC	CASSPDTGVSTYEQYF
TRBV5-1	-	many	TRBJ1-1	TGCGCCAGCAGCTCAAGGGACGGGAACACTGAAGCTTTCTTT	CASSSRDGNTEAFF
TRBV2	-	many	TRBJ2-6	TGTGCCAACCTACGGATCTCTGGGGCCAACGTCCTGACTTTC	CANLRISGANVLTF
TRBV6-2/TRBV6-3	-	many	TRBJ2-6	TGTGCCAGCAGTTACTCCAGGGGTAATGGGGCCAACGTCCTGACTTTC	CASSYSRGNGANVLTF
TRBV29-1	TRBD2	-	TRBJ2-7	TGCAGCAGGGGGACTAGCGGGACCCACGAGCAGTACTTC	CSRGTSGTHEQYF
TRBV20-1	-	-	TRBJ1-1	TGCAGTGCTAGAGTGGACGGCGGGCACACTGAAGCTTTCTTT	CSARVDGGHTEAFF
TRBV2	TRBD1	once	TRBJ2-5	TGTGCCAGCAGCCCAAGGACAGGGGCTAGCGACTTGACTGGAGGCACCCAGTACTTC	CASSPRTGASDLTGGTQYF
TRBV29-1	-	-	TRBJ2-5	TGCAGCTTGGAGACGGGGTGGGCAGAGACCCAGTACTTC	CSLETGWAETQYF
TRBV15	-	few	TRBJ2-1	TGTGCCACCAGCAGAGCCTATCCTAGCGAAAGCTCCTACAATGAGCAGTTCTTC	CATSRAYPSESSYNEQFF
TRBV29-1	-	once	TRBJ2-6	TGCAGCAGTCCTCTCGGGGGTGCCGGGGCCAACGTCCTGACTTTC	CSSPLGGAGANVLTF
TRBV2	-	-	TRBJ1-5	TGTGCCACCCGGACAGAAAATCAGCCCCAGCATTTT	CATRTENQPQHF
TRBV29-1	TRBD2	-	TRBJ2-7	TGCAGCGTTGACTCGGGGACTAGCGGCCGCTCCTACGAGCAGTACTTC	CSVDSGTSGRSYEQYF
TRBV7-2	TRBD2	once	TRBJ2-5	TGTGCCAGCAGCTCCGCGGGAGAAGGAGGGGAGACCCAGTACTTC	CASSSAGEGGETQYF
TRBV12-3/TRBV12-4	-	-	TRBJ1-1	TGTGCCAGCAGTTTCCAGGGGAGAGGCACTGAAGCTTTCTTT	CASSFQGRGTEAFF
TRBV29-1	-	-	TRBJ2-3	TGCAGCGGGAGGACACACGTTACCCTCACAGATACGCAGTATTTT	CSGRTHVTLTDTQYF